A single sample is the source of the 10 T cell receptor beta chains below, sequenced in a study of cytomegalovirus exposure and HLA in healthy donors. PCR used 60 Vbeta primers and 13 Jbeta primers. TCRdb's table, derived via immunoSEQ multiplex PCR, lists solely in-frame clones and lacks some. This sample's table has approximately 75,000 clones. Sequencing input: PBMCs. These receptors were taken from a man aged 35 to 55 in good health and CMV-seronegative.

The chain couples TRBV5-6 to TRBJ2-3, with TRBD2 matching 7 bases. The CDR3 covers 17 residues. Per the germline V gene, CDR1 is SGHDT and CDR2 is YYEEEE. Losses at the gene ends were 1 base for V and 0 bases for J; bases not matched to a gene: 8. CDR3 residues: CASSLPAGGSSTDTQYF. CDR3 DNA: TGTGCCAGCAGCTTGCCTGCCGGGGGGTCTAGCACAGATACGCAGTATTTT.

The CDR3 loop reads CASSLATAGGAYNSPLHF. The CDR3 DNA sequence: TGTGCCAGCAGCTTAGCGACGGCAGGGGGCGCATATAATTCACCCCTCCACTTT. The chain joins TRBV7-8 to TRBJ1-6, with 8 bases aligning to TRBD1. The CDR3 is made up of 18 amino acids. With V trimmed by 0 bases and J by 4 bases, 8 bases remained unmatched. CDR1 SGHVS and CDR2 FQNEAQ come from the germline V gene.

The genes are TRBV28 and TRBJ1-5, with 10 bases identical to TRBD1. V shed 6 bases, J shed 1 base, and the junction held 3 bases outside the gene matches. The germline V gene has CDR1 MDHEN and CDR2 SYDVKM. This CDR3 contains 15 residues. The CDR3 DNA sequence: TGTGCCAGCAGGGGACAGGGGATAAGCAATCAGCCCCAGCATTTT. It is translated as CASRGQGISNQPQHF.

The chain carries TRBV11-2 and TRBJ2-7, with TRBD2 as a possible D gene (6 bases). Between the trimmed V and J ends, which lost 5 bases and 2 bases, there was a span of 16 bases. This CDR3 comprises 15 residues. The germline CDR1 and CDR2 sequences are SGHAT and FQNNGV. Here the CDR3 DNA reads TGTGCCAGCAGCCGGGGAGGCAGGAGCCCCTACGAGCAGTACTTC. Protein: CASSRGGRSPYEQYF.

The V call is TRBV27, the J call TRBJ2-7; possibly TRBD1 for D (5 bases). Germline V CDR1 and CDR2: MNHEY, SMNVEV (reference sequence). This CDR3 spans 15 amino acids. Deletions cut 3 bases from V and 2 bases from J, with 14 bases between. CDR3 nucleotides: TGTGCCAGCAGTTTCCGGGTAGGGGAAACCTACGAGCAGTACTTC. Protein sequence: CASSFRVGETYEQYF.

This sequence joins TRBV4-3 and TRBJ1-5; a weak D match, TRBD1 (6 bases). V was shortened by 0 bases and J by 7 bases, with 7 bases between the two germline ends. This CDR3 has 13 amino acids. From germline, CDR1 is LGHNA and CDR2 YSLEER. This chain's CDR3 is CASSQDGGQPQHF. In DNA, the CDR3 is TGCGCCAGCAGCCAAGATGGGGGCCAGCCCCAGCATTTT.

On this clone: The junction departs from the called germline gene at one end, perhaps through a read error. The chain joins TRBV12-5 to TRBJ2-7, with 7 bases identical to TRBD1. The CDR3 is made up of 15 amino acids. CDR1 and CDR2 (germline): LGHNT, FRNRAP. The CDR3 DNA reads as TGTGCTAGTGCTTTGGGACAGCCAGGGAACTACGAGCAGTACTTC. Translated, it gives CASALGQPGNYEQYF. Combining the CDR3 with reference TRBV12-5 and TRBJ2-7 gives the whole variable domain DARVTQTPRHKVTEMGQEVTMRCQPILGHNTVFWYRQTMMQGLELLAYFRNRAPLDDSGMPKDRFSAEMPDATLATLKIQPSEPRDSAVYFCASALGQPGNYEQYFGPGTRLTVT.

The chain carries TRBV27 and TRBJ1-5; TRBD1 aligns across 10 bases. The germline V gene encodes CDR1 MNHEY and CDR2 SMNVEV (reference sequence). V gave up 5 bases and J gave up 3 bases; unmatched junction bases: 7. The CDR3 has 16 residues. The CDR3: CASSLGQGVPNQPQHF. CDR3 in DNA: TGTGCCAGCAGTCTCGGACAGGGGGTTCCCAATCAGCCCCAGCATTTT.

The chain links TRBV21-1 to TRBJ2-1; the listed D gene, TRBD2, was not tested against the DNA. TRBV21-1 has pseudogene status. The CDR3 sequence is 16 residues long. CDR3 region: CASNFPLAGGRNEQFF. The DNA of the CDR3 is TGTGCCAGCAACTTCCCACTAGCGGGAGGCCGCAATGAGCAGTTCTTC.

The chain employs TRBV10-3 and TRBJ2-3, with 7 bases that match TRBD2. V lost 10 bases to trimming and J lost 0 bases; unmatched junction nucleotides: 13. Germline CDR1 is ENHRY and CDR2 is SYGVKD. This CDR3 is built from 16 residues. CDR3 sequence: CATVAGRKGSTDTQYF. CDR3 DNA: TGTGCCACTGTAGCGGGTAGGAAAGGTAGCACAGATACGCAGTATTTT.